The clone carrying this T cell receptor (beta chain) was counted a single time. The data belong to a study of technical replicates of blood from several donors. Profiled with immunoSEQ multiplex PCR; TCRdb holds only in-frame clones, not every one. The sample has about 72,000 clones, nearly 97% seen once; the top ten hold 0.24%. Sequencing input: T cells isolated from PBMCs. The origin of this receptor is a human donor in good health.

The CDR3 region has the DNA TGCGCCAGCAGCTATACCAGTTCAGACTACAATGAGCAGTTCTTC. It translates to CASSYTSSDYNEQFF. V gene TRBV5-1 combines with J gene TRBJ2-1; D not certain. The V gene lost 3 bases and the J gene lost 3 bases, with 13 bases spanning the gap. From germline, CDR1 is SGHRS and CDR2 YFSETQ. This CDR3 region has 15 residues.